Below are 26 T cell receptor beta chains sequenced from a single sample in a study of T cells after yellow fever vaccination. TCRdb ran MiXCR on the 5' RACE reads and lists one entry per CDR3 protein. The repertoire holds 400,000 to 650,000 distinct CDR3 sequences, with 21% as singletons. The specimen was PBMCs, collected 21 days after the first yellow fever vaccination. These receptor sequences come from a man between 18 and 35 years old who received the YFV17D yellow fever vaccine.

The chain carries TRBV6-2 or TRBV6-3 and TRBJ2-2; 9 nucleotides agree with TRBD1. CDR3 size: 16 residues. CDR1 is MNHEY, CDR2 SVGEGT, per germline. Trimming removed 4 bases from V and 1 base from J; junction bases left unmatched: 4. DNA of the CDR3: TGTGCCAGCAGTTTGCCGGGACAGGGGAACACCGGGGAGCTGTTTTTT. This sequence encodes CASSLPGQGNTGELFF.

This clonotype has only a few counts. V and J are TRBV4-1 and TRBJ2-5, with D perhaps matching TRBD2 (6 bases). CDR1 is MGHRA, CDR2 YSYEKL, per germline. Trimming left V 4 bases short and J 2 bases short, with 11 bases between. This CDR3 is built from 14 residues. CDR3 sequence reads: CASSPWREQETQYF. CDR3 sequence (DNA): TGCGCCAGCAGCCCCTGGAGGGAGCAAGAGACCCAGTACTTC.

Here the CDR3 DNA reads TGCAGTGCTACGAGCCCCCCTTTTGGTACCCAGTACTTC. Amino acid sequence: CSATSPPFGTQYF. J is TRBJ2-5 and V is TRBV20-1, with no clear D. Germline loops: CDR1 DFQATT, CDR2 SNEGSKA (reference sequence). Trimming shortened V by 4 bases and J by 8 bases, and 17 bases separated the two germline ends. This CDR3 comprises 13 residues.

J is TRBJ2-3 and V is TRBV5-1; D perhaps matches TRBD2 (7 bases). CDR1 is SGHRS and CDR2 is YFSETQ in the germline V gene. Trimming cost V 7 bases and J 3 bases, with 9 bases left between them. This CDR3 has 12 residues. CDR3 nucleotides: TGCGCCAGCGGGAGGGGGACAGATACGCAGTATTTT. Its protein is CASGRGTDTQYF.

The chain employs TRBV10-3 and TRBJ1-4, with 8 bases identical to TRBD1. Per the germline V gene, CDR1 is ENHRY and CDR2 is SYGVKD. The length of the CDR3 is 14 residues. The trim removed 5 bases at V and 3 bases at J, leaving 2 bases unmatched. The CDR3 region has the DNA TGTGCCATCAGTACAGGGGGGCCTAATGAAAAACTGTTTTTT. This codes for CAISTGGPNEKLFF.

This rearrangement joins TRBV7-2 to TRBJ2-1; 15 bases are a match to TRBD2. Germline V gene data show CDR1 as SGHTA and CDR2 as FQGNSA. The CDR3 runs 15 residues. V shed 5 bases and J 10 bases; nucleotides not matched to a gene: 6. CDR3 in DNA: TGTGCCAGCAGCGGGGGACTAGCGGGGGGATGGGAGCAGTTCTTC. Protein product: CASSGGLAGGWEQFF. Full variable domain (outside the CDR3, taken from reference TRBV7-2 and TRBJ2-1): GAGVSQSPSNKVTEKGKDVELRCDPISGHTALYWYRQSLGQGLEFLIYFQGNSAPDKSGLPSDRFSAERTGGSVSTLTIQRTQQEDSAVYLCASSGGLAGGWEQFFGPGTRLTVL.

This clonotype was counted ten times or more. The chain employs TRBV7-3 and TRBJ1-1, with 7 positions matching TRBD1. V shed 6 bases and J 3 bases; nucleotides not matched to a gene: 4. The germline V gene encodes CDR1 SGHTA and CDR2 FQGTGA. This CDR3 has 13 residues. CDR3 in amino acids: CASRRQGDTEAFF. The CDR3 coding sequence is TGTGCCAGCAGAAGACAGGGAGACACTGAAGCTTTCTTT.

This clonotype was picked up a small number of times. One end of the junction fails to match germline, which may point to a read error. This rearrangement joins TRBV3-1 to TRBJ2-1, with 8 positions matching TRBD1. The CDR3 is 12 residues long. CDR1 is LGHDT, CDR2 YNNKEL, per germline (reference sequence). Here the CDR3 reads CASSQDNRGALF. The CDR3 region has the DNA TGTGCCAGCAGCCAAGATAACAGGGGGGCGCTCTTC.

The CDR3 reads CASSSPHSADTQYF. For the CDR3, the DNA is TGTGCCAGCAGCTCTCCCCACAGTGCAGATACGCAGTATTTT. The chain uses TRBV9 and TRBJ2-3; D remains unclear. Trimming shortened V by 4 bases and J by 4 bases, and 13 bases separated the two germline ends. Germline V gene data show CDR1 as SGDLS and CDR2 as YYNGEE. The CDR3 runs 14 residues.

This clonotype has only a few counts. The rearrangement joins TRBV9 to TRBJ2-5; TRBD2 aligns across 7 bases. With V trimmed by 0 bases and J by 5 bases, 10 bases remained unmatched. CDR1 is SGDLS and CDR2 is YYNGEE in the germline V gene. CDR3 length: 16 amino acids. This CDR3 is CASSVVSGAGGETQYF. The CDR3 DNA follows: TGTGCCAGCAGCGTAGTAAGCGGGGCCGGCGGGGAGACCCAGTACTTC.

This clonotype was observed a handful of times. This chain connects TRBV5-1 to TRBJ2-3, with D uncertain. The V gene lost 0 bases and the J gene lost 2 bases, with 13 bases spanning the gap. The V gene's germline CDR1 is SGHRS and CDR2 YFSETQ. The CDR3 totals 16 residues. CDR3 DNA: TGCGCCAGCAGCTTGGCGACTGGGGAATTCACAGATACGCAGTATTTT. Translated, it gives CASSLATGEFTDTQYF.

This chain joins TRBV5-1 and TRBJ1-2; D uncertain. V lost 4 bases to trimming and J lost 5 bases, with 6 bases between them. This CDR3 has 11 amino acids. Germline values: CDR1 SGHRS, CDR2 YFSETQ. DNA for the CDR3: TGCGCCAGCAGCAACCAGTATGGCTACACCTTC. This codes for CASSNQYGYTF. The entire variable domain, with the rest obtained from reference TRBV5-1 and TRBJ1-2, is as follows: KAGVTQTPRYLIKTRGQQVTLSCSPISGHRSVSWYQQTPGQGLQFLFEYFSETQRNKGNFPGRFSGRQFSNSRSEMNVSTLELGDSALYLCASSNQYGYTFGSGTRLTVV.

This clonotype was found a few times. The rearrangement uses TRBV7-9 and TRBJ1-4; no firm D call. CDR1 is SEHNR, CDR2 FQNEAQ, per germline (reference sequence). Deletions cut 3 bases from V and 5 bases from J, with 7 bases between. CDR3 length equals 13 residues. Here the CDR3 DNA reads TGTGCCAGCAGCTTGGGGTCAAATGAAAAACTGTTTTTT. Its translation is CASSLGSNEKLFF.

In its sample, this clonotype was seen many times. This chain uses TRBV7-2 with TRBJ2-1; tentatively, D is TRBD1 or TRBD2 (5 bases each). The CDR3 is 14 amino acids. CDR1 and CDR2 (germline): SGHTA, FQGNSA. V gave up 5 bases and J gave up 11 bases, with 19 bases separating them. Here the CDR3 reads CASSPVPAWGKQFF. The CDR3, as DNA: TGTGCCAGCAGCCCAGTACCAGCTTGGGGGAAGCAGTTCTTC.

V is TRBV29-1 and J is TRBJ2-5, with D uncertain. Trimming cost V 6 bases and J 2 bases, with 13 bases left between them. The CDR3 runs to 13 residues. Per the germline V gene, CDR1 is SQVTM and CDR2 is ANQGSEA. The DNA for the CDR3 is TGCAGCGTGGAACACCGCGGACAAGAGACCCAGTACTTC. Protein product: CSVEHRGQETQYF.

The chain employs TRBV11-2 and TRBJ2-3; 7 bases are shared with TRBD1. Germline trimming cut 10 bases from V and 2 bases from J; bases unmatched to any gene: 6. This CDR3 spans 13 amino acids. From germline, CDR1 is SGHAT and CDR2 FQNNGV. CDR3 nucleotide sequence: TGTGCCATCACAGGGGTGGCCACAGATACGCAGTATTTT. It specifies CAITGVATDTQYF.

The CDR3 is CASSSRHRGHPSYNEQFF. The CDR3 DNA is TGTGCCAGCAGCTCCCGACATCGGGGGCACCCCTCCTACAATGAGCAGTTCTTC. The chain joins TRBV3-1 to TRBJ2-1; perhaps D is TRBD1 or TRBD2 (6 bases each). The CDR3 runs 18 residues. V lost 5 bases and J lost 0, with 20 bases in between. From germline, CDR1 is LGHDT and CDR2 YNNKEL (reference sequence).

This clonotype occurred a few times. The chain's CDR3 is CASSLVIGAGNQPQHF. CDR3 nucleotide sequence: TGTGCCAGCAGCTTAGTGATAGGGGCGGGCAATCAGCCCCAGCATTTT. This chain links TRBV7-9 with TRBJ1-5, with a possible D match to TRBD1 (5 bases). From germline, CDR1 is SEHNR and CDR2 FQNEAQ (reference sequence). V was shortened by 1 base and J by 2 bases, with 12 bases between the two germline ends. This CDR3 is built from 16 residues.

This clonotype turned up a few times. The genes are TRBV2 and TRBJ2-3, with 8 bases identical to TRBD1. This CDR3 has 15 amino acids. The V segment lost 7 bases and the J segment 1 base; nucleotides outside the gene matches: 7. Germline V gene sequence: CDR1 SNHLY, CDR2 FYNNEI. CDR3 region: CASIRAGQGTDTQYF. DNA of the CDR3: TGTGCCAGCATCCGTGCGGGACAGGGCACAGATACGCAGTATTTT.

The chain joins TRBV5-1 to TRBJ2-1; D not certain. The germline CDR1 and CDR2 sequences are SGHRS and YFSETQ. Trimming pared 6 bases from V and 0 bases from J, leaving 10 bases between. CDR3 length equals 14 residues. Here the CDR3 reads CASMNGNSYNEQFF. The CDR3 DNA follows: TGCGCCAGCATGAACGGCAACTCCTACAATGAGCAGTTCTTC.

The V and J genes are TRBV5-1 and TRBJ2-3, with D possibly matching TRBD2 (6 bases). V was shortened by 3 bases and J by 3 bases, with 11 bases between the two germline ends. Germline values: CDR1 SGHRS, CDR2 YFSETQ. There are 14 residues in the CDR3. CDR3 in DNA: TGCGCCAGCAGCTCGGGGGAAAGAACAGATACGCAGTATTTT. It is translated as CASSSGERTDTQYF. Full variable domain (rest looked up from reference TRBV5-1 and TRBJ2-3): KAGVTQTPRYLIKTRGQQVTLSCSPISGHRSVSWYQQTPGQGLQFLFEYFSETQRNKGNFPGRFSGRQFSNSRSEMNVSTLELGDSALYLCASSSGERTDTQYFGPGTRLTVL.

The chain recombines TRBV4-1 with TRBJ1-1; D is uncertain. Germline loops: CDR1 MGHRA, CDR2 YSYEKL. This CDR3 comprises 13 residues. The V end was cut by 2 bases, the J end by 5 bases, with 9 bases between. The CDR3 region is CASSQRQFTEAFF. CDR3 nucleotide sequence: TGCGCCAGCAGCCAACGGCAGTTTACTGAAGCTTTCTTT.

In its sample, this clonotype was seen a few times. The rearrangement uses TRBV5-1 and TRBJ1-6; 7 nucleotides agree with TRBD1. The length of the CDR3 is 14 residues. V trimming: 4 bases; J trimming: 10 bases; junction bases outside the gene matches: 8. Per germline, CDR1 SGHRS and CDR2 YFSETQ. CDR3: CASSPGDSKSPLHF. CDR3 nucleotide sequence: TGCGCCAGCAGCCCCGGGGACAGCAAATCACCCCTCCACTTT.

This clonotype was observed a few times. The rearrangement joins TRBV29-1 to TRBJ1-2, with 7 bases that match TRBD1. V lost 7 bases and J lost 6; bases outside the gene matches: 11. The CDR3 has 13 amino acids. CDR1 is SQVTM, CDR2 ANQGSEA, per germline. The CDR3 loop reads CSALFTGADGYTF. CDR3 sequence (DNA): TGCAGCGCGCTTTTTACAGGGGCAGATGGCTACACCTTC.

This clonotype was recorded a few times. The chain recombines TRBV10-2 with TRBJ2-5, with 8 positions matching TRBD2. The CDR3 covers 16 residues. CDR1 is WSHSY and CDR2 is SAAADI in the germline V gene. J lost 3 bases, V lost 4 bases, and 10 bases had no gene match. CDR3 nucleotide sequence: TGCGCCAGCAGTGCGGGGGGGCAGGACGGAAAAGAGACCCAGTACTTC. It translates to CASSAGGQDGKETQYF.

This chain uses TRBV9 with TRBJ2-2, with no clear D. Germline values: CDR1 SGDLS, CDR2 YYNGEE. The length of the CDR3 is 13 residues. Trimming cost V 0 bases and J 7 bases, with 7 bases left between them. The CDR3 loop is CASSVGVYGELFF. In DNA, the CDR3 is TGTGCCAGCAGCGTAGGGGTGTACGGGGAGCTGTTTTTT.